The 9 T cell receptor beta chains below were found in one sample sequenced in a study of technical replicates of blood from a handful of donors (dated by TCRdb to the late 2010s). Receptors were amplified or captured by the immunoSEQ multiplex PCR assay. The immuneACCESS repertoire file appears here via TCRdb, limited to in-frame rearrangements. These files lack a portion of the clones; in checked studies, under half of the deficit traces to unresolved V genes, and the cause of the others is not known. Present in this sample are 60,000 to 90,000 clones, 93% of which were seen just once. Less than 0.5% of the sample goes to the ten largest clones. The specimen was T cells isolated from PBMCs. Receptors were obtained from a human donor in good health.

This clone was seen only once. The chain couples TRBV6-5 to TRBJ2-7; 9 bases line up with TRBD2. Germline CDR1 and CDR2: MNHEY and SVGAGI. The CDR3 extends over 15 amino acids. The V gene end was trimmed by 5 bases and the J gene end by 0 bases; junction bases not matched to a gene: 5. The CDR3 spells CASSISGRISYEQYF. In nucleotides, the CDR3 is TGTGCCAGCAGTATTAGCGGGAGAATCTCCTACGAGCAGTACTTC.

Here the CDR3 reads CASSLEDFPTGELFF. The CDR3 DNA sequence: TGCGCCAGCAGCTTGGAGGACTTTCCGACCGGGGAGCTGTTTTTT. The chain has TRBV5-1 and TRBJ2-2, with a weak D call TRBD2 (5 bases). The germline CDR1 and CDR2 sequences are SGHRS and YFSETQ. The CDR3 sequence is 15 residues long. Trimming removed 0 bases at V and 5 bases at J, with 11 bases between.

V usage is TRBV7-6 and J usage is TRBJ2-1; TRBD2 agrees at 10 bases. The V gene's germline CDR1 is SGHVS and CDR2 FNYEAQ. Trimming took 5 bases from V and 0 from J; bases not matched to a gene: 7. The CDR3 has 17 amino acids. In nucleotides, the CDR3 is TGTGCCAGCAGCGACACCAGCGGGAGGGTCTCCTACAATGAGCAGTTCTTC. It codes for CASSDTSGRVSYNEQFF.

This clone was counted a single time. This chain connects TRBV15 to TRBJ2-1, with 10 bases identical to TRBD2. The germline V gene has CDR1 LNHNV and CDR2 YYDKDF (reference sequence). Losses at the gene ends were 0 bases for V and 4 bases for J; bases not matched to a gene: 3. This CDR3 comprises 16 residues. The CDR3 sequence: CATSREAGGPYNEQFF. The CDR3 DNA reads TGTGCCACCAGCAGAGAAGCGGGAGGGCCTTACAATGAGCAGTTCTTC.

Here the CDR3 reads CASSQTRDTIYF. For the CDR3, the DNA is TGTGCCAGCAGCCAAACCCGGGACACCATATATTTT. The chain has TRBV14 and TRBJ1-3; D is uncertain. The CDR3 contains 12 residues. The germline V gene encodes CDR1 SGHDN and CDR2 FVKESK. The ends were cut back, 2 bases at V and 8 bases at J, with 7 bases in the middle.

This clone appeared once. V usage is TRBV7-8 and J usage is TRBJ1-5, with D perhaps TRBD1 (5 bases). V was shortened by 6 bases and J by 2 bases, with 11 bases between the two germline ends. The germline V gene encodes CDR1 SGHVS and CDR2 FQNEAQ. The CDR3 runs 14 residues. In DNA, the CDR3 is TGTGCCAGCAGGCGGGGCGGGGGCAATCAGCCCCAGCATTTT. Its protein product is CASRRGGGNQPQHF.

The CDR3 region is CASVLGSTGNEQYF. CDR3 nucleotide sequence: TGTGCCAGCGTATTGGGTAGTACAGGGAACGAGCAGTACTTC. The chain couples TRBV28 to TRBJ2-7; perhaps TRBD1 as D (6 bases). Germline V gives CDR1 MDHEN, CDR2 SYDVKM. The ends were cut back, 8 bases at V and 5 bases at J, with 19 bases in the middle. The CDR3 is 14 residues long.

This clone was recorded once. V gene TRBV7-3 combines with J gene TRBJ2-2, with TRBD1 matching over 10 bases. Germline CDR1 reads SGHTA; CDR2 reads FQGTGA. The CDR3 has 15 residues. The trim removed 2 bases at V and 6 bases at J, leaving 3 bases unmatched. The CDR3: CASSLLGQGAGELFF. The CDR3 DNA is TGTGCCAGCAGCTTACTAGGACAGGGGGCCGGGGAGCTGTTTTTT.

This chain joins TRBV5-1 and TRBJ2-6; TRBD1 is a possible D gene (5 bases). Trimming removed 0 bases at V and 4 bases at J, with 8 bases between. This CDR3 contains 15 residues. Germline V gene data show CDR1 as SGHRS and CDR2 as YFSETQ. DNA of the CDR3: TGCGCCAGCAGCTTGGAATGGACAGGGGCCAACGTCCTGACTTTC. Residues: CASSLEWTGANVLTF.